A selection of T cell receptor beta chains follows, all from one sample in a study of blood T cell repertoires in COVID-19. Measured with immunoSEQ multiplex PCR; TCRdb has only the in-frame clones, and not every one. This sample yields some 300,000 clones, of which 85% to 90% are seen a single time; over 1% belongs to the top ten. Sequenced input: peripheral blood. These receptors all come from a man in his 70s with acute or convalescent COVID-19. The CDR3 runs from the conserved cysteine through the conserved F or W. Fields, in order: J gene, V gene, D gene, CDR3 protein. A D gene is named only where the DNA matches it firmly.

J gene: TRBJ1-4; V gene: TRBV4-2; D gene: -; CDR3 protein: CASSRSLTDATNEKLFF
J gene: TRBJ1-2; V gene: TRBV18; D gene: -; CDR3 protein: CASHDLQNAYTF
J gene: TRBJ1-1; V gene: TRBV5-4; D gene: -; CDR3 protein: CASSRSGAMNTEAFF
J gene: TRBJ1-2; V gene: TRBV7-9; D gene: -; CDR3 protein: CASILGQLNYGYTF
J gene: TRBJ1-2; V gene: TRBV7-9; D gene: -; CDR3 protein: CASSRQQGRYGYTF
J gene: TRBJ2-2; V gene: TRBV11-3; D gene: -; CDR3 protein: CASAENTGELFF
J gene: TRBJ2-7; V gene: TRBV18; D gene: TRBD1; CDR3 protein: CASSRTGMLATWDF
J gene: TRBJ2-1; V gene: TRBV4-1; D gene: -; CDR3 protein: CASSQDPYGGYNEQFF
J gene: TRBJ2-5; V gene: TRBV6-5; D gene: -; CDR3 protein: CASSRSPVTRETQYF
J gene: TRBJ2-5; V gene: TRBV9; D gene: TRBD1; CDR3 protein: CASSFRQGPETQYF
J gene: TRBJ1-6; V gene: TRBV3-1/TRBV3-2; D gene: TRBD1; CDR3 protein: CASSPQGRDSPLHF
J gene: TRBJ1-5; V gene: TRBV7-2; D gene: -; CDR3 protein: CASSFDRDQPQHF
J gene: TRBJ2-3; V gene: TRBV7-2; D gene: -; CDR3 protein: CASSPELPDTQYF
J gene: TRBJ2-1; V gene: TRBV12-3/TRBV12-4; D gene: -; CDR3 protein: CASSLRNEQFF
J gene: TRBJ1-4; V gene: TRBV3-1/TRBV3-2; D gene: -; CDR3 protein: CASSQPTETNEKLFF
J gene: TRBJ1-1; V gene: TRBV27; D gene: TRBD1; CDR3 protein: CASSVTDRDTEAFF
J gene: TRBJ2-7; V gene: TRBV11-2; D gene: TRBD2; CDR3 protein: CASRSSGRTYEQYF
J gene: TRBJ2-7; V gene: TRBV18; D gene: TRBD1; CDR3 protein: CASSSRQGAEQYF